This T cell receptor beta chain was profiled in a study of blood T cell repertoires in COVID-19. The overall study: COVID-19 samples from acute and convalescent phases originated in the United States, Italy and Spain. The cDNA or gDNA used as material had been derived from T cells, B-cell-depleted T cells, or PBMCs.

V shed 5 bases, J shed 9 bases, and the junction held 10 bases outside the gene matches. Germline V lookup: CDR1 MDHEN, CDR2 SYDVKM. The CDR3 extends over 15 amino acids. Authors' data handling: For nucleated cells, counts were estimated from reference gene primer amplification. Sequencing used immunoSEQ multiplex PCR; TCRdb keeps in-frame clones, though not all of them. Clonal size and the V and J genes are those of that table, whereas D and trimming came from the DNA. The sample contains some 170,000 clones, more than 75% of which appear only once. Sequenced sample: peripheral blood. This sequence joins TRBV28 and TRBJ2-1, with 10 bases fitting TRBD2. The origin of this receptor is a woman aged 70 to 79 with acute or convalescent COVID-19. The CDR3 nucleotides read TGTGCCAGCAGTCCCCAGTTAGCGGGAGGAGTTGAGCAGTTCTTC. Translating gives CASSPQLAGGVEQFF.